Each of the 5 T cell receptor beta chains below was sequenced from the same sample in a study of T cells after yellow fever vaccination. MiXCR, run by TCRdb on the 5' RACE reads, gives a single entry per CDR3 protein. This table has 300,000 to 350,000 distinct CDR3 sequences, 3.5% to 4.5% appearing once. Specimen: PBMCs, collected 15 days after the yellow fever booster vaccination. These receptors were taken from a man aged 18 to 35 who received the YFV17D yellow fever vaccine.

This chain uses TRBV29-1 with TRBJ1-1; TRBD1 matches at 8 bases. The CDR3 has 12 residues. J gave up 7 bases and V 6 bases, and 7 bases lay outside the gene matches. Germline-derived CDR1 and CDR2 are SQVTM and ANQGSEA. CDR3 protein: CSVLGQEGEAFF. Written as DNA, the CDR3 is TGCAGCGTCCTGGGACAGGAGGGTGAAGCTTTCTTT.

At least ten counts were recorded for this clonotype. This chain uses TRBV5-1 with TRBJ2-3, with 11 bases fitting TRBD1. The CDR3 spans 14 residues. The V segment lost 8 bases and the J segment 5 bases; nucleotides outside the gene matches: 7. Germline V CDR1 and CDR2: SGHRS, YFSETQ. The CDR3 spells CASMDRGPQDTQYF. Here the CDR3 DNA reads TGCGCCAGTATGGACAGGGGGCCTCAAGATACGCAGTATTTT.

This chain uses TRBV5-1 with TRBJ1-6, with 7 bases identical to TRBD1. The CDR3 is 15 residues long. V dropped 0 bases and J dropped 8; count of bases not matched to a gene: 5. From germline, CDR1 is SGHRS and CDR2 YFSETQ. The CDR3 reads CASSLDRGSDSPLHF. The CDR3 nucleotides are TGCGCCAGCAGCTTGGACAGGGGTAGTGATTCACCCCTCCACTTT.

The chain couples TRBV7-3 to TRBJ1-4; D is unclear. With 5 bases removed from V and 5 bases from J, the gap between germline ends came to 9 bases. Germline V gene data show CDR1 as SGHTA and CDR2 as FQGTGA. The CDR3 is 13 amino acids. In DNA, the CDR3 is TGTGCCAGCAGCCGTGGGCCAAATGAAAAACTGTTTTTT. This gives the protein CASSRGPNEKLFF.

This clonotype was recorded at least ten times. The DNA for the CDR3 is TGCGCCAGCAGCTTGGGGGTCAGGGGGAACTCAAGAAGCTACGAGCAGTACTTC. Protein sequence: CASSLGVRGNSRSYEQYF. The V gene is TRBV5-1, the J gene TRBJ2-7; 7 bases line up with TRBD1. Losses at the gene ends were 0 bases for V and 3 bases for J; bases not matched to a gene: 15. Germline lookup yields CDR1 SGHRS and CDR2 YFSETQ. The CDR3 length is 18 residues.